This T cell receptor beta chain was captured by sequencing in a study of blood T cell repertoires in COVID-19. In the study overall: Whether acute or convalescent, the COVID-19 samples came from the United States, Italy and Spain. Sample material is recorded as cDNA or gDNA derived from T cells, B-cell-depleted T cells, or PBMCs.

In the source study's methods: Amplification from reference gene primers served as the basis for estimated nucleated cell counts. Method: immunoSEQ multiplex PCR; TCRdb's copy keeps in-frame clones and lacks some. For V, J and clone size, that table is used; D and trimming come from the DNA. The profile covers fewer than 130,000 clones, with roughly 72% appearing a single time and less than 6.5% taken by the ten largest. After removal of 5 bases from V and 11 bases from J, the junction contained 11 bases not matched to a gene. The CDR3 length is 13 residues. Per germline, CDR1 SGHTA and CDR2 FQGNSA. This chain uses TRBV7-2 with TRBJ1-1; 7 bases map to TRBD1. The specimen sequenced was peripheral blood. The TCR comes from a man older than 75 with acute or convalescent COVID-19. The CDR3 bases are TGTGCCAGCAGCCAGGGGGGTAGGGGCATGGCTTTCTTT. Its protein product is CASSQGGRGMAFF.